This T cell receptor (beta chain) stems from a study of CD8+CD57+ T cells in acquired aplastic anemia. Study-level background: Sorted cells (CD4+ and CD8+) yielded DNA amounts that averaged approximately 3.2 ug. In CD4+ cells, healthy donors produced an average of about 11 million reads.

For CDR3 and TCR beta VDJ profiling, genomic DNA was the template used. In TCRdb, the reads were re-called with MiXCR into one record per CDR3 protein. The sample shows some 190,000 distinct CDR3 sequences, less than 70% of them seen only once. The sequence derives from a human donor in good health, serving as a control. Input material: sorted CD4+, CD8+, or CD8+CD57+ T cells (not recorded which) from PBMCs.

CDR3 sequence (DNA): TGTGCCAGTAGTCCCCGGGACGGCAGCTACACCTTC. It encodes CASSPRDGSYTF. The chain is built from TRBV19 and TRBJ1-2, with TRBD1 as a possible D gene (5 bases). Germline CDR1 reads LNHDA; CDR2 reads SQIVND (reference sequence). The V end was cut by 5 bases, the J end by 9 bases, with 13 bases between. The CDR3 has 12 amino acids.